The subject of this entry is one T cell receptor beta chain. The data were obtained in a study of control samples from healthy donors and cancer patients. The protocol was immunoSEQ multiplex PCR, while the TCRdb copy is restricted to in-frame clones and leaves out a portion. The sample has 100,000 or so clones; approximately 90% are singletons. Sample: blood. The TCR was taken from a woman aged 18-29 years in good health.

The CDR3 DNA is TGCGCCAGCAGCCAACCGGGACAGGGATACAATGAGCAGTTCTTC. Translation gives CASSQPGQGYNEQFF. J is TRBJ2-1 and V is TRBV4-3, with 9 bases aligning to TRBD1. The J segment lost 4 bases and the V segment lost 2 bases, leaving 3 bases of the junction unmatched. CDR3 length equals 15 residues. The germline CDR1 and CDR2 sequences are LGHNA and YSLEER.